These 5 T cell receptor beta chains were all obtained from the same sample, sequenced in a study of T cell repertoires in cytomegalovirus infection. Each CDR3 protein gets one entry after TCRdb re-called the reads with MiXCR. The sample records some 680,000 distinct CDR3 sequences, 35% to 45% being singletons. The sample comprised PBMCs. These receptors were collected from a human donor in good health (CMV status not recorded). Some clones in this sample may be carry-over from other donors' samples.

The chain has TRBV28 and TRBJ1-2, with D possibly matching TRBD1 (6 bases). Trimming shortened V by 3 bases and J by 5 bases, and 13 bases separated the two germline ends. CDR1 is MDHEN and CDR2 is SYDVKM in the germline V gene. The CDR3 is 14 residues long. CDR3 loop: CASSFPGTRYGYTF. The CDR3 region has the DNA TGTGCCAGCAGTTTTCCCGGGACACGTTATGGCTACACCTTC.

The chain has TRBV7-2 and TRBJ2-7; 9 nucleotides line up with TRBD2. Germline V gene sequence: CDR1 SGHTA, CDR2 FQGNSA. With V trimmed by 1 base and J by 6 bases, 4 bases remained unmatched. CDR3 size: 14 residues. The CDR3 sequence is CASSLVSGSPEQYF. The DNA for the CDR3 is TGTGCCAGCAGCTTAGTTAGCGGGAGTCCCGAGCAGTACTTC.

This clonotype showed up just a few times. The V and J genes are TRBV20-1 and TRBJ2-3; tentatively, D is TRBD2 (5 bases). With 0 bases removed from V and 2 bases from J, the gap between germline ends came to 12 bases. This CDR3 spans 15 amino acids. Germline-derived CDR1 and CDR2 are DFQATT and SNEGSKA (reference sequence). The CDR3, as DNA: TGCAGTGCTAGAGATGGGCTAGCCTTCACAGATACGCAGTATTTT. It yields the protein CSARDGLAFTDTQYF.

The V call is TRBV12-3 or TRBV12-4, the J call TRBJ1-1; TRBD1 is a possible D gene (5 bases). V was trimmed by 3 bases and J by 4 bases, leaving 9 bases between them. This CDR3 has 13 amino acids. The CDR3 DNA reads TGTGCCAGCAGTTTTGGGGCACCCACTGAAGCTTTCTTT. Its protein product is CASSFGAPTEAFF.

This clonotype was counted ten times or more. The chain employs TRBV13 and TRBJ2-2; possibly TRBD1 for D (6 bases). The V gene lost 2 bases and the J gene lost 2 bases, with 15 bases spanning the gap. Germline CDR1 is PRHDT and CDR2 is FYEKMQ (reference sequence). This CDR3 has 17 amino acids. The CDR3 DNA sequence: TGTGCCAGCAGCTTATTCAGGGACAAGGCCAACACCGGGGAGCTGTTTTTT. Translation gives CASSLFRDKANTGELFF.